This T cell receptor (beta chain) was captured in a study of cytomegalovirus exposure and HLA in healthy donors. Findings and limits, study-wide: Later on, a genetic analysis was performed. It linked a missense variant in DCLRE1C with V- and J-gene trimming of TCR beta.

This clone was counted only a few times. The antigen remains undetermined. The V gene's germline CDR1 is LNHDA and CDR2 SQIVND (reference sequence). The CDR3 contains 17 residues. V was pared by 5 bases and J by 5 bases, with 25 bases between. The PCR ran on 60 Vbeta and 13 Jbeta primers. TCRdb's table, derived via immunoSEQ multiplex PCR, lists solely in-frame clones and lacks some. Among about 170,000 clones listed, over 80% were seen once. This clonotype was sampled from a male donor in good health and CMV-seronegative. Sequencing was carried out using PBMCs. The V call is TRBV19, the J call TRBJ2-7; TRBD1 is a possible D gene (6 bases). CDR3 in amino acids: CASSVNRDNLRSDEQYF. The CDR3 DNA is TGTGCCAGTAGTGTCAACCGGGACAATCTTCGCAGCGACGAGCAGTACTTC. The full variable domain, in which reference TRBV19 and TRBJ2-7 provide the parts outside the CDR3, is DGGITQSPKYLFRKEGQNVTLSCEQNLNHDAMYWYRQDPGQGLRLIYYSQIVNDFQKGDIAEGYSVSREKKESFPLTVTSAQKNPTAFYLCASSVNRDNLRSDEQYFGPGTRLTVT.